The rows below give T cell receptor beta chains drawn from one sample of a study of human T cells and chemical hapten exposure. TCRdb fed the RACE reads into MiXCR, producing one record per CDR3 protein. Here the sample spans 380,000 or so distinct CDR3 sequences, about 4.4% being singletons. Sequencing was performed on whole blood, taken in connection with sensitization to the hapten diphenylcyclopropenone (DPC). All receptors derive from a woman in her 50s with alopecia areata. Some clones in this sample may be carry-over from other donors' samples. Each CDR3 is given with its conserved first and last residue. The D gene is left open where the match is weak. Clone size is not always given. Where it is, it says once, few, many or a class for expanded clones.

j_call v_call d_call cdr3_length clone_size cdr3_aa cdr3_nt
TRBJ2-3 TRBV5-1 - 16 - CASSLGGSDRTDTQYF TGCGCCAGCAGTCTGGGTGGCTCCGACCGCACAGATACGCAGTATTTT
TRBJ1-1 TRBV11-2 - 14 many CASSLVRGMTEAFF TGTGCCAGCAGCTTAGTTAGGGGTATGACTGAAGCTTTCTTT
TRBJ2-3 TRBV18 TRBD2 15 many CASSPSGGRTDTQYF TGTGCCAGCTCACCTAGCGGGGGGCGCACAGATACGCAGTATTTT
TRBJ2-7 TRBV6-2/TRBV6-3 TRBD1 15 many CASSYVGTGIHEQYF TGTGCCAGCAGTTACGTTGGGACAGGGATCCACGAGCAGTACTTC
TRBJ2-1 TRBV6-1 TRBD2 19 many CASSVQVLAGVEGYNEQFF TGTGCCAGCAGTGTTCAAGTACTAGCGGGAGTCGAAGGATACAATGAGCAGTTCTTC
TRBJ1-5 TRBV11-2 - 13 - CASSIQDGGSQHF TGTGCCAGCAGCATTCAGGACGGTGGGTCCCAGCATTTT
TRBJ1-6 TRBV6-5 - 12 many CASSYRYSPLHF TGTGCCAGCAGTTATAGATATTCACCCCTCCACTTT
TRBJ1-4 TRBV25-1 - 15 - CASSELQGPNEKLFF TGTGCCAGCAGTGAACTTCAGGGGCCGAATGAAAAACTGTTTTTT
TRBJ2-1 TRBV7-9 TRBD2 13 many CATLTAGGHEQFF TGTGCCACCCTGACAGCGGGAGGTCACGAGCAGTTCTTC
TRBJ1-5 TRBV6-6 - 14 many CASSFIGSNQPQHF TGTGCCAGCAGTTTTATAGGGAGCAATCAGCCCCAGCATTTT
TRBJ1-1 TRBV15 - 15 many CATSNPDRGNTEAFF TGTGCCACCAGCAATCCGGACCGAGGAAACACTGAAGCTTTCTTT
TRBJ2-7 TRBV6-5 TRBD2 20 many CASSYSRDGGGPKRSYEQYF TGTGCCAGCAGTTACTCTCGGGACGGGGGGGGACCTAAGAGGTCCTACGAGCAGTACTTC
TRBJ1-2 TRBV9 TRBD1 15 few CASSARTGELYGYTF TGTGCCAGCAGCGCCCGAACAGGGGAGCTCTATGGCTACACCTTC
TRBJ1-1 TRBV12-3/TRBV12-4 TRBD1 15 - CASSSRTGLNTEAFF TGTGCCAGCAGTTCCCGGACAGGGTTGAACACTGAAGCTTTCTTT
TRBJ1-5 TRBV7-2 TRBD1 13 many CASSPDRVQPQHF TGTGCCAGCAGCCCAGACAGGGTTCAGCCCCAGCATTTT
TRBJ2-3 TRBV29-1 - 14 - CSVTARGPFNTQYF TGCAGCGTCACTGCCAGAGGGCCCTTCAATACGCAGTATTTT
TRBJ2-7 TRBV12-3/TRBV12-4 - 12 many CASSSGPYEQYF TGTGCCAGCAGCAGCGGACCCTACGAGCAGTACTTC
TRBJ2-1 TRBV29-1 - 13 many CSVETSSYNEQFF TGCAGCGTTGAGACTAGTTCCTACAATGAGCAGTTCTTC
TRBJ1-6 TRBV29-1 - 13 many CSVGSSYNSPLHF TGCAGCGTTGGTAGCTCCTATAATTCACCCCTCCACTTT
TRBJ2-1 TRBV4-3 - 13 many CASSPGPLGEQFF TGCGCCAGCAGCCCGGGACCCCTTGGGGAGCAGTTCTTC
TRBJ1-4 TRBV4-1 TRBD1 16 many CASSQLVGTGNEKLFF TGCGCCAGCAGCCAATTGGTTGGGACAGGGAATGAAAAACTGTTTTTT
TRBJ1-2 TRBV29-1 - 13 few CSVLLTGLNGYTF TGCAGCGTCTTACTTACAGGGCTTAATGGCTACACCTTC
TRBJ2-2 TRBV27 - 11 many CASRATGELFF TGTGCCAGCAGAGCCACCGGGGAGCTGTTTTTT
TRBJ2-3 TRBV20-1 TRBD2 15 many CSARDPLAGADTQYF TGCAGTGCTAGAGATCCCCTAGCGGGAGCCGATACGCAGTATTTT
TRBJ1-2 TRBV30 - 15 many CAWSVRRDTPYGYTF TGTGCCTGGAGTGTACGACGGGACACACCTTATGGCTACACCTTC
TRBJ2-1 TRBV5-3 TRBD2 14 - CARSSSGRRIEQFF TGTGCCAGAAGCTCTAGCGGGAGGAGGATTGAGCAGTTCTTC
TRBJ1-1 TRBV12-3/TRBV12-4 - 19 many CASSLGFRGKGDGNTEAFF TGTGCCAGCAGCCTCGGATTTCGGGGGAAAGGGGACGGGAACACTGAAGCTTTCTTT
TRBJ1-2 TRBV15 - 13 - CATSREQSYGYTF TGTGCCACCAGCAGAGAACAGAGCTATGGCTACACCTTC
TRBJ2-7 TRBV13 - 15 few CASSYRSGPSYEQYF TGTGCCAGCAGCTACCGTTCCGGCCCCTCCTACGAGCAGTACTTC
TRBJ1-5 TRBV5-1 - 16 many CASSLVRAQSNQPQHF TGCGCCAGCAGCTTAGTGCGGGCGCAGAGCAATCAGCCCCAGCATTTT
TRBJ2-3 TRBV5-1 TRBD2 16 many CASSLEGTSGTDTQYF TGCGCCAGCAGCTTGGAAGGGACTAGTGGCACAGATACGCAGTATTTT
TRBJ1-3 TRBV7-9 - 15 - CASSPQSTSGNTIYF TGTGCCAGCAGCCCTCAGAGTACCTCTGGAAACACCATATATTTT